These 7 T cell receptor beta chains were all obtained from the same sample, sequenced in a study of blood T cells in healthy people across ages. A second about 7 to 11 cycle PCR used barcoded and J-beta primers. Each CDR3 protein gets one entry after TCRdb re-called the 5' RACE reads with MiXCR. The sample lists 1.4 million or so distinct CDR3 sequences, 40% to 45% occurring once. The sample comprised blood. The receptor set was obtained from a woman between 18 and 29 years old in good health.

This sequence joins TRBV29-1 and TRBJ2-5; 8 nucleotides line up with TRBD2. V trimming: 4 bases; J trimming: 5 bases; junction bases outside the gene matches: 12. This CDR3 has 15 residues. Germline values: CDR1 SQVTM, CDR2 ANQGSEA. The CDR3 DNA follows: TGCAGCGTTGGTCGGTCGGGGGGGCTTTGGGAGACCCAGTACTTC. Translated: CSVGRSGGLWETQYF. Filled out from reference TRBV29-1 and TRBJ2-5, the complete variable domain reads SAVISQKPSRDICQRGTSLTIQCQVDSQVTMMFWYRQQPGQSLTLIATANQGSEATYESGFVIDKFPISRPNLTFSTLTVSNMSPEDSSIYLCSVGRSGGLWETQYFGPGTRLLVL.

The chain carries TRBV7-6 and TRBJ1-1, with D perhaps matching TRBD1 (5 bases). The germline CDR1 and CDR2 sequences are SGHVS and FNYEAQ. This CDR3 comprises 15 residues. V was trimmed by 4 bases and J by 10 bases, leaving 22 bases between them. CDR3 DNA: TGTGCCAGCAGCTCATCCTCCGGGGCCGTCGGGGGAGCTTTCTTT. Translation: CASSSSSGAVGGAFF.

The rearrangement links TRBV6-1 to TRBJ2-1; D is ambiguous. The last part of the DNA fits TRBJ2-7 better; the J call may be wrong. CDR3 length: 15 residues. CDR1 MNHNS and CDR2 SASEGT come from the germline V gene. DNA for the CDR3: TGTGCCAGCAGTGAAGAAGGACCCACCTACAATGAGCAGTACTTC. Its translation is CASSEEGPTYNEQYF.

The V gene is TRBV2, the J gene TRBJ2-3, with TRBD2 matching over 10 bases. The CDR3 runs to 17 residues. CDR1 is SNHLY, CDR2 FYNNEI, per germline. V was pared by 3 bases and J by 3 bases, with 9 bases of the junction left unmatched. The CDR3 bases are TGTGCCAGCAGTGACTCGGTAGCGGGAGGTCTAACAGATACGCAGTATTTT. It yields the protein CASSDSVAGGLTDTQYF. The whole variable domain, remainder taken from reference TRBV2 and TRBJ2-3, is EPEVTQTPSHQVTQMGQEVILRCVPISNHLYFYWYRQILGQKVEFLVSFYNNEISEKSEIFDDQFSVERPDGSNFTLKIRSTKLEDSAMYFCASSDSVAGGLTDTQYFGPGTRLTVL.

In its sample, this clonotype was seen a few times. One junction end does not reproduce the germline sequence, and a read error may be involved. V gene TRBV4-3 combines with J gene TRBJ2-1; possibly TRBD2 for D (6 bases). The CDR3 has 15 residues. Germline CDR1 is LGHNA and CDR2 is YSLEER. The CDR3 sequence is CASSQGLASYNEQFF. The CDR3 DNA sequence: TGTGCCAGCAGCCAAGGTCTAGCGTCCTACAATGAGCAGTTCTTC.

V and J are TRBV20-1 and TRBJ2-1, with a tentative D call TRBD2 (7 bases). The germline gives CDR1 DFQATT, CDR2 SNEGSKA (reference sequence). The V end lost 6 bases, the J end lost 3 bases, and 15 bases lay between the germline ends. The CDR3 runs 14 residues. The CDR3 reads CSAPGGSYYNEQFF. The DNA for the CDR3 is TGCAGTGCCCCGGGGGGCAGCTACTACAATGAGCAGTTCTTC.

This clonotype was observed a handful of times. The chain carries TRBV27 and TRBJ2-3, with D possibly being TRBD2 (7 bases). CDR1 is MNHEY, CDR2 SMNVEV, per germline (reference sequence). V dropped 0 bases and J dropped 4 bases, with 17 bases sitting between them. This CDR3 has 17 residues. The DNA of the CDR3 is TGTGCCAGCAGTTTATCGGGGGGGCGGTGGTCTTCAGATACGCAGTATTTT. Residues: CASSLSGGRWSSDTQYF.